The present entry profiles one T cell receptor beta chain with its context. This CDR3 comprises 11 residues. Germline CDR1 reads MRHNA; CDR2 reads SNTAGT. V lost 10 bases to trimming and J lost 6 bases, with 13 bases between them. This specimen belongs to a study of shared clonotypes between healthy human individuals. DNA input for the unsorted PBMC replicate PCRs was 300 ng, some 29,000 T cell genomes. TCRdb keeps only in-frame clones here, not all; method: immunoSEQ multiplex PCR. Seen here are about 470,000 clones, around 79% observed once, and the top ten hold less than 15%. Sequencing was carried out using PBMCs. The chain uses TRBV6-4 and TRBJ2-7; unclear D gene. This clonotype originated in a woman aged 40-49 years in good health. Some clones in this sample may be carry-over from other donors' samples. In DNA form, the CDR3 reads TGTGCCACACCACTTCGGGTCGAGCAGTACTTC. This sequence encodes CATPLRVEQYF.